Below, 13 T cell receptor beta chains from the same sample are listed, as sequenced in a study of cytomegalovirus exposure and HLA in healthy donors. With 60 Vbeta and 13 Jbeta primers, the PCR was carried out. Generated by immunoSEQ multiplex PCR, the TCRdb table keeps only in-frame clones and is missing some. The sample consists of some 130,000 clones, around 80% of them appearing once. Source material: PBMCs. The receptor set was obtained from a middle-aged man in good health and CMV-seronegative.

The genes are TRBV19 and TRBJ1-1, with TRBD1 matching over 9 bases. Per germline, CDR1 LNHDA and CDR2 SQIVND (reference sequence). The junction had 4 bases not matched to a gene; V was cut back by 7 bases and J by 4 bases. The CDR3 loop spans 13 amino acids. The CDR3 sequence is CASTGTGITEAFF. Here the CDR3 DNA reads TGTGCCAGTACCGGGACAGGGATCACTGAAGCTTTCTTT.

This chain joins TRBV5-1 and TRBJ2-3; TRBD2 matches at 10 bases. Germline lookup yields CDR1 SGHRS and CDR2 YFSETQ. CDR3 size: 15 residues. Trimming removed 0 bases from V and 9 bases from J; junction bases left unmatched: 7. DNA for the CDR3: TGCGCCAGCAGCTTGGTGAGCGGGGGGGCTGGGACGCAGTATTTT. Translating it yields CASSLVSGGAGTQYF. The whole variable domain, remainder taken from reference TRBV5-1 and TRBJ2-3, is KAGVTQTPRYLIKTRGQQVTLSCSPISGHRSVSWYQQTPGQGLQFLFEYFSETQRNKGNFPGRFSGRQFSNSRSEMNVSTLELGDSALYLCASSLVSGGAGTQYFGPGTRLTVL.

The V and J genes are TRBV6-5 and TRBJ1-1; D unclear. V was trimmed by 10 bases and J by 4 bases, leaving 13 bases between them. Germline CDR1 reads MNHEY; CDR2 reads SVGAGI. CDR3 size: 12 residues. The CDR3 coding sequence is TGTGCCACCCGTGGGCTGGGCACTGAAGCTTTCTTT. This codes for CATRGLGTEAFF.

The chain employs TRBV6-4 and TRBJ1-6; no clear D. V gave up 4 bases and J gave up 0 bases, with 4 bases separating them. CDR3 size: 14 residues. Per the germline V gene, CDR1 is MRHNA and CDR2 is SNTAGT. The CDR3 DNA follows: TGTGCCAGCAGTGCCCGCTCCTATAATTCACCCCTCCACTTT. It encodes CASSARSYNSPLHF.

The rearrangement links TRBV5-1 to TRBJ1-2, with D unresolved. Germline values: CDR1 SGHRS, CDR2 YFSETQ. The CDR3 is 14 residues long. V dropped 0 bases and J dropped 7 bases, with 13 bases sitting between them. The CDR3, as DNA: TGCGCCAGCAGCTTGGCCGGGGAGGGTGCTGGCTACACCTTC. This sequence encodes CASSLAGEGAGYTF.

The J gene is TRBJ1-5, the V gene TRBV29-1; 9 bases are a match to TRBD1. Germline assignment: CDR1 SQVTM and CDR2 ANQGSEA. The CDR3 contains 13 residues. V lost 5 bases to trimming and J lost 6 bases; unmatched junction nucleotides: 5. CDR3 protein: CSVRDRVGQPQHF. The CDR3 DNA is TGCAGCGTTAGGGACAGGGTCGGTCAGCCCCAGCATTTT.

The chain is built from TRBV6-5 and TRBJ1-6, with 10 bases lining up with TRBD1. Germline V gene data show CDR1 as MNHEY and CDR2 as SVGAGI. This CDR3 contains 15 residues. Trimming at V came to 6 bases and at J to 7 bases, leaving 6 bases not matched to a gene. This CDR3 reads CASRLSGQGNSPLHF. Written as DNA, the CDR3 is TGTGCCAGCAGGCTCTCGGGACAGGGGAATTCACCCCTCCACTTT.

The chain carries TRBV28 and TRBJ1-5, with D tentatively TRBD1 (5 bases). The germline gives CDR1 MDHEN, CDR2 SYDVKM. Trimming stripped 6 bases from V and 7 bases from J, with 19 bases between. CDR3 length equals 15 residues. The CDR3 region is CASSSLGDGGQPQHF. As DNA, the CDR3 is TGTGCCAGCAGCTCGTTGGGGGACGGAGGGCAGCCCCAGCATTTT.

The chain recombines TRBV14 with TRBJ2-4, with a possible D match to TRBD1 (6 bases). In germline, CDR1 is SGHDN, CDR2 FVKESK. CDR3 length: 15 amino acids. Deletions cut 6 bases from V and 5 bases from J, with 17 bases between. The CDR3 nucleotides are TGTGCCAGCAGTACAGGGTCGGGGACCCAAAACATTCAGTACTTC. Its protein product is CASSTGSGTQNIQYF.

The rearrangement links TRBV7-6 to TRBJ2-7; TRBD2 agrees at 11 bases. The V gene's germline CDR1 is SGHVS and CDR2 FNYEAQ. The CDR3 sequence is 15 residues long. Trimming removed 2 bases from V and 4 bases from J; junction bases left unmatched: 4. Here the CDR3 reads CASSLTSGGEYEQYF. The CDR3 bases are TGTGCCAGCAGCTTAACTAGCGGGGGAGAGTACGAGCAGTACTTC.

The chain joins TRBV2 to TRBJ2-1, with D tentatively TRBD1 (5 bases). The CDR3 sequence is 14 residues long. The V gene's germline CDR1 is SNHLY and CDR2 FYNNEI. The ends were cut back, 7 bases at V and 10 bases at J, with 20 bases in the middle. CDR3 loop: CASTTDRTSREQFF. In DNA form, the CDR3 reads TGTGCCAGCACCACAGACAGAACAAGCAGAGAGCAGTTCTTC.

The rearrangement joins TRBV6-1 to TRBJ2-1; D not resolved. This CDR3 region has 10 residues. Germline CDR1 MNHNS, CDR2 SASEGT. The ends were cut back, 8 bases at V and 4 bases at J, with 3 bases in the middle. CDR3 region: CASSYNEQFF. In DNA, the CDR3 is TGTGCCAGCTCATACAATGAGCAGTTCTTC.

The chain carries TRBV4-1 and TRBJ1-4; 8 bases are shared with TRBD1. The CDR3 totals 15 residues. V lost 6 bases, J lost 2 bases, and 5 bases stayed unmatched. Germline V CDR1 and CDR2: MGHRA, YSYEKL. DNA of the CDR3: TGCGCCAGCAGTCAAACAGGGGGGACTAATGAAAAACTGTTTTTT. Amino acid sequence: CASSQTGGTNEKLFF.